This TCR beta chain was found in a study of T cell responses to AZD1222 COVID-19 vaccine. Whether given at about 4 or about 12 weeks, second doses were pooled. Findings and limits, study-wide: At study baseline, merely five or six AZD1222 recipients were seropositive. The CD4 TCRs associated with vaccination extended across spike and predominated at 160-218 and 743-854. Targeting of unmutated variant regions was reportedly seen in nearly half of spike-specific TCRs.

Concerning this clone: Its antigen is as yet unknown.

Generated by immunoSEQ multiplex PCR, the TCRdb table keeps only in-frame clones and is missing some. The sample has fewer than 150,000 clones, 88% seen once. Between the trimmed V and J ends, which lost 3 bases and 1 base, there was a span of 6 bases. This CDR3 comprises 13 residues. Germline values: CDR1 MNHEY, CDR2 SMNVEV (reference sequence). The chain links TRBV27 to TRBJ1-1, with D possibly TRBD1 on 5 matching bases. The sample consisted of peripheral blood, taken 28 days after the second AZD1222 dose. This receptor was obtained from an adult who received the AZD1222 COVID-19 vaccine. Here the CDR3 DNA reads TGTGCCAGCAGTTTGGGGGGGAACACTGAAGCTTTCTTT. Translated, it gives CASSLGGNTEAFF.